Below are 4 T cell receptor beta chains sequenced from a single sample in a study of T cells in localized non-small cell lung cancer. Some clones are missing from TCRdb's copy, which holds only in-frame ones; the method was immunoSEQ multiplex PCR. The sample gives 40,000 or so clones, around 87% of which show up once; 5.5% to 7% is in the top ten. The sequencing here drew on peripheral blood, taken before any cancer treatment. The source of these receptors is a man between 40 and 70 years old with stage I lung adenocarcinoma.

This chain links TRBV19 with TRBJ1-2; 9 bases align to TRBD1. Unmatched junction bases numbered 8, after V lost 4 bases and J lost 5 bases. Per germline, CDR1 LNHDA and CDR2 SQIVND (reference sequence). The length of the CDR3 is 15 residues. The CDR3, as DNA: TGTGCCAGTAGTACCGCACAGGGGGCTAGATATGGCTACACCTTC. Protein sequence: CASSTAQGARYGYTF.

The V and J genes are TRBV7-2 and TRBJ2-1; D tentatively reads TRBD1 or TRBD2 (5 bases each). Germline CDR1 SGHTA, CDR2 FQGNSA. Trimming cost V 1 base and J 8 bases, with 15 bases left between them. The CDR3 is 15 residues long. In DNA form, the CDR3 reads TGTGCCAGCAGCTTAGGGGACGGAATCGGCGATGAGCAGTTCTTC. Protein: CASSLGDGIGDEQFF.

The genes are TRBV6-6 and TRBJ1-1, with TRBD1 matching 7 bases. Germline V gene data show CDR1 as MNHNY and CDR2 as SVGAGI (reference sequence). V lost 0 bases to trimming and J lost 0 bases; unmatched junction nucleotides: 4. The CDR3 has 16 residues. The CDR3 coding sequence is TGTGCCAGCAGTTACTCTCAGACAGGGATGAACACTGAAGCTTTCTTT. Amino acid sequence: CASSYSQTGMNTEAFF.

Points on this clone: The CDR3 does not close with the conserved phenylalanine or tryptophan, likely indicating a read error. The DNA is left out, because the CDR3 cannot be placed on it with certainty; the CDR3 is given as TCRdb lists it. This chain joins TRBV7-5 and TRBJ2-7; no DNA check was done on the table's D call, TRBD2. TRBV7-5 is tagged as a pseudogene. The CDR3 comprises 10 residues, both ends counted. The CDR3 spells CVRSPDERSI.